This T cell receptor beta chain was recorded in a study of post-analysis software for immune sequencing data. Study in general: Both relapsing-remitting and secondary progressive multiple sclerosis featured among the disease courses, as did progressive-relapsing multiple sclerosis.

Study outcomes and limitations: Normalized Chao1 diversity was significantly reduced in patients versus controls. Patients used a few TRBV segments, including TRBV5-6, TRBV5-1 and TRBV20-1, more often than controls. Samples prepared in the same batch strongly co-clustered by F measure.

Researchers reported that TCR beta cDNA libraries carried unique molecular identifiers. With 1 to 10 million T cells as the source, a few hundred thousand cDNA molecules resulted. TCRdb fed the PCR reads into MiXCR, producing one record per CDR3 protein. This table has 600,000 to 700,000 distinct CDR3 sequences, 55% to 60% appearing once. A note on this clonotype: As yet, its antigen is unknown.

CDR3 size: 16 residues. Trimming shortened V by 4 bases and J by 4 bases, and 22 bases separated the two germline ends. The V gene's germline CDR1 is DFQATT and CDR2 SNEGSKA (reference sequence). The chain carries TRBV20-1 and TRBJ2-5; D tentatively fits TRBD1 or TRBD2 (5 bases each). This TCR was sampled from a girl aged 2 to 9 with multiple sclerosis. The sequenced sample was blood. The CDR3 here is CSANLRSAGRRETQYF. The CDR3 DNA follows: TGCAGTGCTAATTTACGTTCGGCAGGGAGAAGAGAGACCCAGTACTTC.